This T cell receptor beta chain derives from a study of blood T cell repertoires in COVID-19. Overall study: Specimens from acute and convalescent COVID-19 originated in the United States, Italy and Spain. The analysed material was cDNA or gDNA that came from T cells, B-cell-depleted T cells, or PBMCs.

V gave up 5 bases and J gave up 3 bases, with 13 bases separating them. Germline CDR1 is KGHSH and CDR2 is LQKENI. The length of the CDR3 is 14 residues. As originally analysed: Amplification of reference gene primers was used by the study to estimate nucleated cell counts. Data came from immunoSEQ multiplex PCR; TCRdb stores just in-frame clones and leaves some out. V, J and clone size were drawn from that table, and D and trimming were deduced from the DNA. The sample yields around 170,000 clones, about 91% seen once. The chain is built from TRBV18 and TRBJ1-2; D gene ambiguous. The TCR originated in a woman in her twenties or thirties with acute or convalescent COVID-19. The sample taken for sequencing was peripheral blood. This chain's CDR3 is CASSSSGVDYGYTF. The CDR3 DNA reads TGTGCCAGCTCATCTAGCGGGGTTGACTATGGCTACACCTTC.